The 16 T cell receptor beta chains in this list originate from one sample, sequenced in a study of CD8 T cells in ankylosing spondylitis. MiXCR, run by TCRdb on the 5' RACE reads, gives a single entry per CDR3 protein. The data show 210,000 or so distinct CDR3 sequences, roughly 8.2% seen once. The sequenced sample consisted of blood, either unsorted or a sorted T cell fraction (not recorded which). The source is a female donor with ankylosing spondylitis or in good health (not recorded which).

The rearrangement links TRBV2 to TRBJ2-1; 8 nucleotides match TRBD1. Germline CDR1 and CDR2: SNHLY and FYNNEI. The V gene end was trimmed by 4 bases and the J gene end by 6 bases; junction bases not matched to a gene: 8. The CDR3 totals 15 residues. Written as DNA, the CDR3 is TGTGCCAGCAGTGTGGACAGGGCTGCTGGCAATGAGCAGTTCTTC. This translates into CASSVDRAAGNEQFF.

This clonotype appeared many times. The chain links TRBV10-3 to TRBJ2-3; D is ambiguous. In germline, CDR1 is ENHRY, CDR2 SYGVKD. The V end lost 5 bases, the J end lost 4 bases, and 13 bases lay between the germline ends. The length of the CDR3 is 14 residues. The CDR3 loop is CAISPSFGSDTQYF. CDR3 bases: TGTGCCATCAGTCCAAGTTTCGGTTCAGATACGCAGTATTTT.

This clonotype has at least ten counts. The junction departs from germline at one end; a sequencing error may be responsible. The V call is TRBV27, the J call TRBJ2-7, with D possibly TRBD1 on 6 matching bases. Germline lookup yields CDR1 MNHEY and CDR2 SMNVEV (reference sequence). CDR3 size: 14 residues. CDR3 coding DNA: TGTGCCAGCAGTATATCCGGGACACTGAACGAGCAGTACTTC. It specifies CASSISGTLNEQYF.

This clonotype was observed at least ten times. The V call is TRBV12-3 or TRBV12-4, the J call TRBJ2-2; 8 bases fit TRBD1. V lost 6 bases to trimming and J lost 4 bases; unmatched junction nucleotides: 13. The CDR3 has 17 residues. Here the CDR3 reads CASSPAGTGKITGELFF. CDR3 coding DNA: TGTGCCAGCAGCCCCGCCGGGACAGGAAAAATCACCGGGGAGCTGTTTTTT.

This clonotype showed up many times. V and J are TRBV7-2 and TRBJ2-5; TRBD2 aligns across 7 bases. V gave up 3 bases and J gave up 3 bases; unmatched junction bases: 1. Germline V gene data show CDR1 as SGHTA and CDR2 as FQGNSA. This CDR3 has 13 residues. CDR3 sequence reads: CASSFAGEETQYF. CDR3 nucleotides: TGTGCCAGCAGCTTTGCGGGAGAAGAGACCCAGTACTTC.

This clonotype came up a few times. The rearrangement joins TRBV20-1 to TRBJ1-5; TRBD1 might be the D (5 bases). Germline CDR1 is DFQATT and CDR2 is SNEGSKA (reference sequence). The CDR3 spans 14 residues. With 1 base removed from V and 1 base from J, the gap between germline ends came to 8 bases. The chain's CDR3 is CSARARGSNQPQHF. CDR3 nucleotides: TGCAGTGCTAGAGCTAGGGGAAGCAATCAGCCCCAGCATTTT.

The sample holds many counts of this clonotype. The chain joins TRBV10-3 to TRBJ2-3, with D hard to call. Germline V gene data show CDR1 as ENHRY and CDR2 as SYGVKD. V lost 3 bases to trimming and J lost 0 bases, with 10 bases between them. The CDR3 covers 15 residues. The CDR3 loop is CAISDTRISTDTQYF. The CDR3 bases are TGTGCCATCAGTGATACGAGGATTAGCACAGATACGCAGTATTTT.

This clonotype was picked up many times. The chain couples TRBV29-1 to TRBJ2-2; D might be TRBD1 (6 bases). Germline loops: CDR1 SQVTM, CDR2 ANQGSEA. The CDR3 has 15 residues. V was trimmed by 3 bases and J by 2 bases, leaving 13 bases between them. The CDR3 DNA sequence: TGCAGCGTTGAGGACAGTCGGGCTAACACCGGGGAGCTGTTTTTT. Its translation: CSVEDSRANTGELFF.

Of note for this clonotype: Given a much more abundant clone one base away, this may be a read error. V gene TRBV10-3 combines with J gene TRBJ1-5; 8 bases match TRBD1. The germline V gene encodes CDR1 ENHRY and CDR2 SYGVKD. The CDR3 extends over 14 amino acids. CDR3 sequence (DNA): TGTGCCATAAAGACAGGGGATAGCAATCATCCCCAGCATTTT. This sequence encodes CAIKTGDSNHPQHF.

This clonotype was counted many times. The chain combines TRBV19 with TRBJ2-7, with 9 positions matching TRBD1. J was trimmed by 0 bases and V by 5 bases; bases with no gene match: 11. CDR1 LNHDA and CDR2 SQIVND come from the germline V gene (reference sequence). CDR3 length: 17 residues. The CDR3 nucleotides are TGTGCCAGTAGTTCCCCTCCCGGGACAGGGTACTCCTACGAGCAGTACTTC. Translation gives CASSSPPGTGYSYEQYF. The full variable domain, completed using reference TRBV19 and TRBJ2-7, is DGGITQSPKYLFRKEGQNVTLSCEQNLNHDAMYWYRQDPGQGLRLIYYSQIVNDFQKGDIAEGYSVSREKKESFPLTVTSAQKNPTAFYLCASSSPPGTGYSYEQYFGPGTRLTVT.

This clonotype has at least ten counts. This rearrangement joins TRBV5-1 to TRBJ2-7; the D gene is possibly TRBD2 (5 bases). Trimming took off 4 bases at V and 12 bases at J, with 20 bases between the two ends. In germline, CDR1 is SGHRS, CDR2 YFSETQ. The CDR3 is 13 amino acids. The CDR3 reads CASSDPLAGGLYF. The CDR3 coding sequence is TGCGCCAGCAGCGATCCCCTTGCGGGCGGACTGTACTTC.

This clonotype came up many times. V is TRBV28 and J is TRBJ2-7, with D uncertain. This CDR3 comprises 12 residues. Trimming stripped 5 bases from V and 6 bases from J, with 11 bases between. The V gene's germline CDR1 is MDHEN and CDR2 SYDVKM. The CDR3 nucleotides are TGTGCCAGCAGTCCGCTATCCCGCGAGCAGTACTTC. Protein: CASSPLSREQYF.

This clonotype has a count of ten or more. This chain connects TRBV6-1 to TRBJ2-7; D is undetermined. Deletions cut 4 bases from V and 3 bases from J, with 19 bases between. CDR1 is MNHNS, CDR2 SASEGT, per germline. The CDR3 totals 16 residues. CDR3 coding DNA: TGTGCCAGCAGTGTCACCGCACGCACCGAAAACTACGAGCAGTACTTC. Amino acid sequence: CASSVTARTENYEQYF.

This clonotype was observed at least ten times. This sequence joins TRBV6-1 and TRBJ1-5, with D uncertain. Trimming left V 7 bases short and J 3 bases short, with 13 bases between. The CDR3 covers 14 residues. Germline V gene lookup returns CDR1 MNHNS and CDR2 SASEGT. CDR3 coding DNA: TGTGCCAGCAAAATGTCATTCGACAATCAGCCCCAGCATTTT. This sequence encodes CASKMSFDNQPQHF.

In this sample, this clonotype turned up many times. The CDR3 region is CSARVGGLADAYNEQFF. CDR3 coding DNA: TGCAGTGCTAGAGTGGGGGGACTAGCGGACGCCTACAATGAGCAGTTCTTC. The chain employs TRBV20-1 and TRBJ2-1; 11 bases match TRBD2. The length of the CDR3 is 17 residues. Germline V CDR1 and CDR2: DFQATT, SNEGSKA (reference sequence). The V segment lost 1 base and the J segment 2 bases; nucleotides outside the gene matches: 7.

This clonotype was picked up many times. The gene calls are TRBV13 and TRBJ2-1, with D unresolved. The CDR3 runs to 14 residues. Trimming stripped 2 bases from V and 0 bases from J, with 5 bases between. The V gene's germline CDR1 is PRHDT and CDR2 FYEKMQ (reference sequence). CDR3 region: CASSLRNSYNEQFF. CDR3 nucleotide sequence: TGTGCCAGCAGCTTACGAAACTCCTACAATGAGCAGTTCTTC. The full variable domain, its missing parts supplied by reference TRBV13 and TRBJ2-1, is AAGVIQSPRHLIKEKRETATLKCYPIPRHDTVYWYQQGPGQDPQFLISFYEKMQSDKGSIPDRFSAQQFSDYHSELNMSSLELGDSALYFCASSLRNSYNEQFFGPGTRLTVL.